This T cell receptor (beta chain) was identified during a study of blood T cells in healthy people across ages. A second PCR, run for roughly 6 to 11 cycles, used a sample-barcoded 5' primer plus a J-beta primer mix. Using its own MiXCR run on the 5' RACE reads, TCRdb lists one record per CDR3 protein. The sample gives about 640,000 distinct CDR3 sequences, about 28% of which show up once; approximately 14% is in the top ten. This clonotype occurred once. CDR1 and CDR2 from the germline V gene are SEHNR and FQNEAQ (reference sequence). Deletions cut 5 bases from V and 4 bases from J, with 12 bases between. There are 13 residues in the CDR3.

The clonotype was recovered from an elderly woman in good health. The sequenced sample was blood. This rearrangement joins TRBV7-9 to TRBJ2-7; D is undetermined. The CDR3 sequence: CASSPGTRYEQYF. Here the CDR3 DNA reads TGTGCCAGCAGCCCAGGCACCCGTTACGAGCAGTACTTC.